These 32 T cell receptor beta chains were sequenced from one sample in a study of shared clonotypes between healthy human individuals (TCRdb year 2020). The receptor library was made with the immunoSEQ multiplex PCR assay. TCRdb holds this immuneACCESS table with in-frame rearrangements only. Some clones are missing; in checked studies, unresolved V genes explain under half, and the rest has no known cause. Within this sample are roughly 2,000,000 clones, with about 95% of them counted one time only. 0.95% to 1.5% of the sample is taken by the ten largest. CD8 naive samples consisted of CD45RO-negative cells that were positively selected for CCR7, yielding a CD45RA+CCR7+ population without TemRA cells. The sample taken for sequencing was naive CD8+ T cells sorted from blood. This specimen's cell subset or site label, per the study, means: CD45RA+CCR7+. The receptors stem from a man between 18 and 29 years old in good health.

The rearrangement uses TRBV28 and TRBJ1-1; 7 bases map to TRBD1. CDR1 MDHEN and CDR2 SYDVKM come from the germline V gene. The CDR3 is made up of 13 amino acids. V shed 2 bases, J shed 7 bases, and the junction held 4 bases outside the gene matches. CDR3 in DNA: TGTGCCAGCAGTTTAAGGGCAGGGGGTGAAGCTTTCTTT. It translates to CASSLRAGGEAFF.

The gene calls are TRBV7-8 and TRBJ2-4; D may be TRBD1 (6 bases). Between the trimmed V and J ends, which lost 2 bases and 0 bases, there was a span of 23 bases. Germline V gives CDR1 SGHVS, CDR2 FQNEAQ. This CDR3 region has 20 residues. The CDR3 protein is CASSLLSLDSYQLAKNIQYF. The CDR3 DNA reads TGTGCCAGCAGCTTATTGAGCCTGGACAGCTACCAACTAGCCAAAAACATTCAGTACTTC.

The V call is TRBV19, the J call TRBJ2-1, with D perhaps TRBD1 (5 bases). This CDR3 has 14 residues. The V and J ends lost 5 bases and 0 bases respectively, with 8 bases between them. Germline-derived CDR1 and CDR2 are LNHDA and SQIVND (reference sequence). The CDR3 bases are TGTGCCAGTAGTGTTGACAGCTCCTACAATGAGCAGTTCTTC. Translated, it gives CASSVDSSYNEQFF.

CDR3 region: CASSDLLGRDTQYF. The CDR3 DNA sequence: TGCGCCAGCAGTGACCTATTGGGCAGGGATACGCAGTATTTT. The chain carries TRBV10-1 and TRBJ2-3; D is uncertain. This CDR3 is built from 14 residues. Germline V gene data show CDR1 as WNHNN and CDR2 as SYGVQD (reference sequence). V was pared by 3 bases and J by 6 bases, with 13 bases between.

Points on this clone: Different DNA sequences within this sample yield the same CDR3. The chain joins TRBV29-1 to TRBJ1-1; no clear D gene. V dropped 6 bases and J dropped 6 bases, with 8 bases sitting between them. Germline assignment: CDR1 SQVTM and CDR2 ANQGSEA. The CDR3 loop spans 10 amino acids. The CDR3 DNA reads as TGCAGCGTACTCGGCGCTGAAGCTTTCTTT. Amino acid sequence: CSVLGAEAFF. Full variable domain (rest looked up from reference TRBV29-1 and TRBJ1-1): SAVISQKPSRDICQRGTSLTIQCQVDSQVTMMFWYRQQPGQSLTLIATANQGSEATYESGFVIDKFPISRPNLTFSTLTVSNMSPEDSSIYLCSVLGAEAFFGQGTRLTVV.

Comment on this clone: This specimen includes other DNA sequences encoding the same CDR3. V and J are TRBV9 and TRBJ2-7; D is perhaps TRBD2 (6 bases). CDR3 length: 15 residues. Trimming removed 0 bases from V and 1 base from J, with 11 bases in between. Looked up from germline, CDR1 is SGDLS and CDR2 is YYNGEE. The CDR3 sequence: CASSVAASESYEQYF. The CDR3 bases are TGTGCCAGCAGCGTAGCCGCTAGCGAGTCCTACGAGCAGTACTTC.

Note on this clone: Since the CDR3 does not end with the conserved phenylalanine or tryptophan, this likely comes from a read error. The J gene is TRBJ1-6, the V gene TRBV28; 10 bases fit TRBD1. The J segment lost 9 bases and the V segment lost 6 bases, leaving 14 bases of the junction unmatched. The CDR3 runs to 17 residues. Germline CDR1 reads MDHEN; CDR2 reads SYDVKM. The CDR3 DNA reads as TGTGCCAGCAGCGTAGGACCGCGACAGGGGGCGAGTTCACCCCTCCACCTT. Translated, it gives CASSVGPRQGASSPLHL.

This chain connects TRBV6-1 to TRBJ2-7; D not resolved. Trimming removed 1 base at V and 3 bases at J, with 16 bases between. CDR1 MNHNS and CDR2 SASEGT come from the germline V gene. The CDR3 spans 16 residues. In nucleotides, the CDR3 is TGTGCCAGCAGTGAAGAACCCGCAGGTTTTGGCTACGAGCAGTACTTC. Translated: CASSEEPAGFGYEQYF.

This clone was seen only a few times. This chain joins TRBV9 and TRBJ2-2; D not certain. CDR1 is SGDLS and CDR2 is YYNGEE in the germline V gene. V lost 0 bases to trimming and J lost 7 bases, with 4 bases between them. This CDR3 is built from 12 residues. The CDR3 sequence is CASSVDGGELFF. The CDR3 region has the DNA TGTGCCAGCAGCGTAGATGGCGGGGAGCTGTTTTTT.

CDR3 in DNA: TGTGCCAGCACCGGAGCGGGTAACTCCTACAATGAGCAGTTCTTC. This codes for CASTGAGNSYNEQFF. The rearrangement links TRBV11-2 to TRBJ2-1; D is possibly TRBD2 (6 bases). The germline V gene encodes CDR1 SGHAT and CDR2 FQNNGV. There are 15 residues in the CDR3. Trimming took off 7 bases at V and 0 bases at J, with 13 bases between the two ends.

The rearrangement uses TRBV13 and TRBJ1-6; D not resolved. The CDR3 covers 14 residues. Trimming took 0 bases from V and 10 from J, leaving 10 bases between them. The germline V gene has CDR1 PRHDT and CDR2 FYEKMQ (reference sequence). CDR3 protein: CASSLGVGGSPLHF. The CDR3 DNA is TGTGCCAGCAGCTTAGGGGTAGGAGGGTCACCCCTCCACTTT. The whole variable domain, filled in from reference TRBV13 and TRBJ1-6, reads AAGVIQSPRHLIKEKRETATLKCYPIPRHDTVYWYQQGPGQDPQFLISFYEKMQSDKGSIPDRFSAQQFSDYHSELNMSSLELGDSALYFCASSLGVGGSPLHFGNGTRLTVT.

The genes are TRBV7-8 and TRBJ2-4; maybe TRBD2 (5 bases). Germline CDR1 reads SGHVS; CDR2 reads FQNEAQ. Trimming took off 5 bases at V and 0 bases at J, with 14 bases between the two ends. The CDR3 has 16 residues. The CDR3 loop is CASSPMGSLAKNIQYF. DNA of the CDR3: TGTGCCAGCAGCCCCATGGGGAGTCTAGCCAAAAACATTCAGTACTTC.

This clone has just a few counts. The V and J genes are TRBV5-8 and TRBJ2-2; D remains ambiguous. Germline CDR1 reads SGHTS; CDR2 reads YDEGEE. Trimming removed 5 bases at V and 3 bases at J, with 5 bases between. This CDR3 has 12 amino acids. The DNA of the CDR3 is TGTGCCAGCAGTAGGGACACCGGGGAGCTGTTTTTT. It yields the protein CASSRDTGELFF.

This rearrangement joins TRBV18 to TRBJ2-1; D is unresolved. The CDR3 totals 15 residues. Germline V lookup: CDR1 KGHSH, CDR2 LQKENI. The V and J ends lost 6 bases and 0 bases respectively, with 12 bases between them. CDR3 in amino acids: CASSRPDRSYNEQFF. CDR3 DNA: TGTGCCAGCTCGCGGCCGGATCGCTCCTACAATGAGCAGTTCTTC.

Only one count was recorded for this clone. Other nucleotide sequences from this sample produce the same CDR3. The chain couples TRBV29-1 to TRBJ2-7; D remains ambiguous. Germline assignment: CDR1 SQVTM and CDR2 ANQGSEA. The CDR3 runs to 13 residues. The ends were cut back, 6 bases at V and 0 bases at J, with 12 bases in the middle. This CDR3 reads CSVRTESSYEQYF. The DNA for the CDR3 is TGCAGCGTCAGGACGGAAAGCTCCTACGAGCAGTACTTC.

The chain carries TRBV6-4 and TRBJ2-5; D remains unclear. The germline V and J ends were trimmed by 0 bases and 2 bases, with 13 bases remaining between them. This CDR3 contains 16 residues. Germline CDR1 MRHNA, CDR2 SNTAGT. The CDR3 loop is CASSDSYRSKQETQYF. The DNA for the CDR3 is TGTGCCAGCAGTGACTCCTACAGATCAAAACAAGAGACCCAGTACTTC.

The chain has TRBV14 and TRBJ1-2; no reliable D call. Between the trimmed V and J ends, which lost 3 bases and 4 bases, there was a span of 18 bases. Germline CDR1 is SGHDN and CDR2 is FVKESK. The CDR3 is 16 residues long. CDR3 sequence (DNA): TGTGCCAGCAGCCATGGTTCGGACCCTAGAGCCTATGGCTACACCTTC. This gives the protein CASSHGSDPRAYGYTF.

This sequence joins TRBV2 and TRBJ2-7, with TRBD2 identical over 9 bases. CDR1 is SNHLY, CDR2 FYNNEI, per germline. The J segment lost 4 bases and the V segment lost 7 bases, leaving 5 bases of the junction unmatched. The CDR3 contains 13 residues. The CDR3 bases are TGTGCCAGCATAGGACTAGCGCAATACGAGCAGTACTTC. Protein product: CASIGLAQYEQYF.

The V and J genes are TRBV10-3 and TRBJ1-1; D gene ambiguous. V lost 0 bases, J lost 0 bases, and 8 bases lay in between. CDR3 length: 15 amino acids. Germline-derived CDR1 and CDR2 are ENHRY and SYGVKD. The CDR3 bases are TGTGCCATCAGTGAGTCCGCTGGGGTGAACACTGAAGCTTTCTTT. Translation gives CAISESAGVNTEAFF.

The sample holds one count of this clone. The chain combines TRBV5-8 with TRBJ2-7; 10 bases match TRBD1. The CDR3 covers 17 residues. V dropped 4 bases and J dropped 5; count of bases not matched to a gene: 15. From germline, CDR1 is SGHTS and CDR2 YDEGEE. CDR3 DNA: TGTGCCAGCAGCCCCCCCCACTCGGGACAGGGGTTCCACGAGCAGTACTTC. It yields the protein CASSPPHSGQGFHEQYF.

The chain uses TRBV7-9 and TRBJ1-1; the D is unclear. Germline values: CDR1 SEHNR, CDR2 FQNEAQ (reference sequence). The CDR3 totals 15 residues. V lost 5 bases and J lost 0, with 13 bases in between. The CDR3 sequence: CASSVGEWLNTEAFF. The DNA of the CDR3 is TGTGCCAGCAGCGTAGGCGAATGGTTGAACACTGAAGCTTTCTTT.

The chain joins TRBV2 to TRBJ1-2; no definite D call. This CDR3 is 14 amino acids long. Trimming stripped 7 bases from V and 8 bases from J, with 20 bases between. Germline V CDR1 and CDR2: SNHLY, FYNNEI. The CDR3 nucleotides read TGTGCCAGCATCCCTTACATCACGGGGTTCGGCTACACCTTC. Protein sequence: CASIPYITGFGYTF.

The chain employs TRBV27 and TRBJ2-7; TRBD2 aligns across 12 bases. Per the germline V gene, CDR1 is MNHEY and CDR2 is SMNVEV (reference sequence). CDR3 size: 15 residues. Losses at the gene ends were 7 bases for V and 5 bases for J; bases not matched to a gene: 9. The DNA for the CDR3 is TGTGCCAGCACCATACTAGCGGGGGGCACCCACGAGCAGTACTTC. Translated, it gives CASTILAGGTHEQYF.

Written as DNA, the CDR3 is TGTGCCAGCAGCTTCGGGGACATCAATTCACCCCTCCACTTT. Residues: CASSFGDINSPLHF. The genes are TRBV5-4 and TRBJ1-6; D perhaps matches TRBD1 (6 bases). V lost 2 bases and J lost 7, with 10 bases in between. The CDR3 length is 14 residues. Germline V lookup: CDR1 SGHNT, CDR2 YYREEE (reference sequence).

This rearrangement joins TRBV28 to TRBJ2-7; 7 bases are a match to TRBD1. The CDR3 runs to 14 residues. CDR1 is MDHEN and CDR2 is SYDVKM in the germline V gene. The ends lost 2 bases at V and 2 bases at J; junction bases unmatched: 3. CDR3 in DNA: TGTGCCAGCAGTTTAGGGACAGAAACCTACGAGCAGTACTTC. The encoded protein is CASSLGTETYEQYF.

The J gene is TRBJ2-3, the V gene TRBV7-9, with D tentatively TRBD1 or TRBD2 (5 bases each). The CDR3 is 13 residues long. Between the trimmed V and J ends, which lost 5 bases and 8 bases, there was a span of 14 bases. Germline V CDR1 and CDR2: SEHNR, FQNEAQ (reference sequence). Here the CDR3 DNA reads TGTGCCAGCAGCGCTCCGACAGAGGGTACGCAGTATTTT. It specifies CASSAPTEGTQYF.

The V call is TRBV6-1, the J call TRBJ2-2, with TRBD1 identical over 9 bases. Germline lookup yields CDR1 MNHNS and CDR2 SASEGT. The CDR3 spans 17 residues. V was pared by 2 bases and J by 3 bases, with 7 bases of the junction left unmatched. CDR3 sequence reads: CASSEYGQGTDTGELFF. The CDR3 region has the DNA TGTGCCAGCAGTGAATACGGACAGGGGACTGACACCGGGGAGCTGTTTTTT.

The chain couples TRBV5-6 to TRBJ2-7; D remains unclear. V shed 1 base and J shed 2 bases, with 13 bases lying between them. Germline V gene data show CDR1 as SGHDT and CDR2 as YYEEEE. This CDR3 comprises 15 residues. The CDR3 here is CASSLYAGTPYEQYF. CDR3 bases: TGTGCCAGCAGCTTGTACGCAGGAACCCCCTACGAGCAGTACTTC. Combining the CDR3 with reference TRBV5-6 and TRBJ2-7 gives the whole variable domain DAGVTQSPTHLIKTRGQQVTLRCSPKSGHDTVSWYQQALGQGPQFIFQYYEEEERQRGNFPDRFSGHQFPNYSSELNVNALLLGDSALYLCASSLYAGTPYEQYFGPGTRLTVT.

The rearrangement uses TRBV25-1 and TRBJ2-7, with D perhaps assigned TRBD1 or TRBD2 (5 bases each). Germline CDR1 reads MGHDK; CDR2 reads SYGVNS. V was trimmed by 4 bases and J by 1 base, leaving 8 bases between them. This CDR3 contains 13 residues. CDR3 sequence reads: CASSGEGSYEQYF. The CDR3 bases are TGTGCCAGCAGTGGCGAGGGGTCCTACGAGCAGTACTTC.

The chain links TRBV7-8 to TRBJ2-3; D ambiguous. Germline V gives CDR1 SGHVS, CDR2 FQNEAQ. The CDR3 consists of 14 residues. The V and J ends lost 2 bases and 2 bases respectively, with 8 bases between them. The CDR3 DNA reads TGTGCCAGCAGCTTACATTCAGACACAGATACGCAGTATTTT. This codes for CASSLHSDTDTQYF.

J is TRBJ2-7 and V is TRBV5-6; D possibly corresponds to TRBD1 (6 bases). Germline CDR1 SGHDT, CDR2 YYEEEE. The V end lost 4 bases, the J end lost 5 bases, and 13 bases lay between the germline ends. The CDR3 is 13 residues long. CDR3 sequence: CASSVTGLHEQYF. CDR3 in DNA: TGTGCCAGCAGCGTAACAGGGCTCCACGAGCAGTACTTC.

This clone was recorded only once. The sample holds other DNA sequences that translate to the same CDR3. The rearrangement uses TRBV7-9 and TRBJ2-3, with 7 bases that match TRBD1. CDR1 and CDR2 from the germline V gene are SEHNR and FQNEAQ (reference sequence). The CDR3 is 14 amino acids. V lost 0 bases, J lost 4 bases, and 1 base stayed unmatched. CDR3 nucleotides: TGTGCCAGCAGCTTAGCCCAGGGGGCAGATACGCAGTATTTT. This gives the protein CASSLAQGADTQYF.